The present T cell receptor beta chain was sequenced within a study of T cell responses to AZD1222 COVID-19 vaccine. Whole-study findings and limits: Receipt of two AZD1222 doses was followed by a rise in Spike-specific TCR breadth and depth.

A word on this clone: Its target is not known.

TCRdb keeps only in-frame clones here, not all; method: immunoSEQ multiplex PCR. The repertoire has approximately 110,000 clones, about 80% of them found once; the top ten carry more than 4.5%. The sample consisted of peripheral blood, taken on day 0 of AZD1222 vaccination. The TCR originated in an adult in good health.

For the CDR3, the DNA is TGTGCCAGCGGAACCAGGGTTAACAACTATGGCTACACCTTC. Translating it yields CASGTRVNNYGYTF. The chain employs TRBV28 and TRBJ1-2; a weak D match, TRBD1 (5 bases). Trimming shortened V by 8 bases and J by 2 bases, and 15 bases separated the two germline ends. The CDR3 has 14 amino acids. The V gene's germline CDR1 is MDHEN and CDR2 SYDVKM.